The sequence of this T cell receptor (beta chain) was determined in a study of cytomegalovirus exposure and HLA in healthy donors. Study-wide results and caveats: Prediction of most subjects' HLA-A and HLA-B alleles by TCR beta sequences was reportedly accurate.

The PCR made use of 60 Vbeta and 13 Jbeta primers. TCRdb's copy holds only in-frame clones and misses some; the assay was immunoSEQ multiplex PCR. The profile shows 120,000 to 150,000 clones, over 70% of them singletons. As for this clone: Antigen specificity is unknown.

Germline V CDR1 and CDR2: GTSNPN, SVGIG (reference sequence). V gave up 3 bases and J gave up 8 bases; unmatched junction bases: 14. The CDR3 runs 15 residues. This TCR derives from a woman in her thirties or forties in good health and CMV-seronegative. Sequenced sample: PBMCs. The gene calls are TRBV30 and TRBJ1-2, with 8 bases that match TRBD1. This CDR3 reads CAWSRGQGGSWGYTF. The DNA for the CDR3 is TGTGCCTGGAGCCGCGGACAGGGAGGCTCTTGGGGCTACACCTTC.